The T cell receptor beta chain described here comes from a study of T cells in Graves' hyperthyroidism and ophthalmopathy. The TCR beta CDR3 regions underwent amplification using RNA transcripts as the source. HTBI primers were employed in a first-round RT-PCR of the TCR CDR3. Each CDR3 protein is one row after TCRdb ran MiXCR on the multiplex PCR reads. The profile shows 490,000 or so distinct CDR3 sequences, about 20% of them singletons. The CDR3 consists of 15 residues. Germline V lookup: CDR1 KGHDR, CDR2 SFDVKD. With 4 bases removed from V and 1 base from J, the gap between germline ends came to 11 bases. This clonotype has a handful of counts. Ophthalmopathy patients all had a Clinical Activity Score of at least 3, a NOSPECS grade of at least 4 and disease under 3 months old.

The receptor was derived from a middle-aged man with Graves' ophthalmopathy. V and J are TRBV24-1 and TRBJ2-3, with D possibly matching TRBD2 (6 bases). Sequenced: blood. CDR3 residues: CATSDPGVGTDTQYF. CDR3 DNA sequence: TGTGCCACCAGTGACCCGGGGGTTGGCACAGATACGCAGTATTTT.